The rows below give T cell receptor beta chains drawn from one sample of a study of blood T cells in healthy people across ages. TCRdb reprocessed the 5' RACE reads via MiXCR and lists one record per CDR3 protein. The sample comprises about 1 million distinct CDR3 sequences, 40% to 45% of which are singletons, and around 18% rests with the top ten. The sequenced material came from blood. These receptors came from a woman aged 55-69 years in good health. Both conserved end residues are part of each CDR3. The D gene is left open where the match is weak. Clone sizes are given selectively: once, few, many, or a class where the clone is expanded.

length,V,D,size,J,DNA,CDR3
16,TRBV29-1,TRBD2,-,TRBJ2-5,TGCAGCGTTGAAGGCCCTAGCGGGAGATTCGGAGAGACCCAGTACTTC,CSVEGPSGRFGETQYF
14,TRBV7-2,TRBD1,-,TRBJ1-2,TGTGCCAGCATTCTCAGGGGGGATCTGGAGGGCTACACCTTC,CASILRGDLEGYTF
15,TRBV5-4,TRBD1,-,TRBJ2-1,TGTGCCAGCAGCGCCCGGACAGGTGGTTACAATGAGCAGTTCTTC,CASSARTGGYNEQFF
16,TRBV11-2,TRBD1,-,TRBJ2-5,TGTGCCAGCAGCCCATGGACAGGGGCGTACCAAGAGACCCAGTACTTC,CASSPWTGAYQETQYF
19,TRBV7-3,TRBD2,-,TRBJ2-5,TGTGCCAGCAGCGAACCGCGGCCAAAACTAGCGGGATCGATTGAGACCCAGTACTTC,CASSEPRPKLAGSIETQYF
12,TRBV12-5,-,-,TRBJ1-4,TGTGCTAGTGGTTTGATGGGTCTTGGACTGTTTTTT,CASGLMGLGLFF
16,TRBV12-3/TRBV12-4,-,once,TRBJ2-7,TGTGCCAGCAGGAGGTTTGGCGGGGCCCGCTACAATGAGCAGTACTTC,CASRRFGGARYNEQYF
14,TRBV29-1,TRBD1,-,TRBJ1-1,TGCAGCGTTGAATCCGGGACAGGGAACACTGAAGCTTTCTTT,CSVESGTGNTEAFF
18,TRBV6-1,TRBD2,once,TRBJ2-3,TGTGCCAGCAGATCCATGAACCGACTAGCGGGAGTCACAGATACGCAGTATTTT,CASRSMNRLAGVTDTQYF
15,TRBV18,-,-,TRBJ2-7,TGTGCCAGCTCACCAACGGGACGAGCGGCCTACGAGCAGTACTTC,CASSPTGRAAYEQYF
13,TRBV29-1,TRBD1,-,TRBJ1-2,TGCAGCTATCGGACAGGGTTATCGTTTGGCTACACCTTC,CSYRTGLSFGYTF
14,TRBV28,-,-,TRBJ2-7,TGTGCCAGCAGTTCCCGGGACAACCGCTACGAGCAGTACTTC,CASSSRDNRYEQYF
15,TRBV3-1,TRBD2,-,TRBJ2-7,TGTGCCAGCAGCCTGAGTAGCGGGAGAGAGTACGAGCAGTACTTC,CASSLSSGREYEQYF
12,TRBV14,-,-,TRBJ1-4,TGTGCCAGCAGCCAAGGGGGACTAAGACTGTTTTTT,CASSQGGLRLFF
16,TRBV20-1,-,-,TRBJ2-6,TGCAGTGCTCGAGGGGGGAGGGAACCTGGGGCCAACGTCCTGACTTTC,CSARGGREPGANVLTF
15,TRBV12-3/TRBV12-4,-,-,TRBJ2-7,TGTGCCAGCAGAGACCACTCCGGAGGGTTTCACGAGCAGTACTTC,CASRDHSGGFHEQYF
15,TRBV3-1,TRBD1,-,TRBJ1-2,TGTGCCAGCACCCCCGGGACAGGGGGCAACTATGGCTACACCTTC,CASTPGTGGNYGYTF
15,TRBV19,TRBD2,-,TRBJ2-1,TGTGCCAGTAGCCAATATAGCGGGAGTTTAAATGAGCAGTTCTTC,CASSQYSGSLNEQFF
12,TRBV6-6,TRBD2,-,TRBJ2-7,TGTGCCAGCAGCGCTACTAGCGGCACCCAGTACTTC,CASSATSGTQYF
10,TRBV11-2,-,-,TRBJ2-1,TGTGCCAGCGAAGACAATGAGCAGTTCTTC,CASEDNEQFF
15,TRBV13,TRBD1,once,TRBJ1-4,TGTGCCAGCAGCTTGGGACAGCGAGTAAAGGAAAAACTGTTTTTT,CASSLGQRVKEKLFF
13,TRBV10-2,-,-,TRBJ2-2,TGCGCCAGCAGCGGGACTCCGACCGGGGAGCTGTTTTTT,CASSGTPTGELFF
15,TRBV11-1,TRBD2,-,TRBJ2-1,TGTGCCAGCAGCCCTGGGGTAGCGGGAGCCCTAGAGCAGTTCTTC,CASSPGVAGALEQFF
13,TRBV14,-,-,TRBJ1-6,TGTGCCAGCAGCTCTGCGCACGCTTCACCCCTCCACTTT,CASSSAHASPLHF
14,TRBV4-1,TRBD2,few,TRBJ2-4,TGCGCCAGCAGCCAAGGAGGGACTAGTGACATTCAGTACTTC,CASSQGGTSDIQYF
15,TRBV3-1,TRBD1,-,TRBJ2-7,TGTGCCAGCAGCCAAAGAGGGACAGGGTCCTACGAGCAGTACTTC,CASSQRGTGSYEQYF
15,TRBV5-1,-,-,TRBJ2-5,TGCGCCAGCAGCTTTAGTGGACTCTCCTACAATGAGCAGTACTTC,CASSFSGLSYNEQYF
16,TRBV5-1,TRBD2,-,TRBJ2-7,TGCGCCAGCAGCCGGATAACTAGCGGGAGGGCCAATGAGCAGTACTTC,CASSRITSGRANEQYF
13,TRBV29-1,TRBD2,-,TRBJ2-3,TGCAGCGTAAGCGGGAGGCACACAGATACGCAGTATTTT,CSVSGRHTDTQYF
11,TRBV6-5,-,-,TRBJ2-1,TGTGCCAGCAGTACGGGCCAGAGGTGGTTCTTC,CASSTGQRWFF
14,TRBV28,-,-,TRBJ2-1,TGTGCCAGCAGTCCCATCGGGGCGATGGATGAGCAGTTCTTC,CASSPIGAMDEQFF
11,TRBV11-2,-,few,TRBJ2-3,TGTGCCAGCAGGGGGGAGGATACGCAGTATTTT,CASRGEDTQYF
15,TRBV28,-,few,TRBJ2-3,TGTGCCAGCAGTCCCCCGGACTACCCCATGGATACGCAGTATTTT,CASSPPDYPMDTQYF
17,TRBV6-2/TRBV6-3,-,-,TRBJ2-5,TGTGCCAGCAGAAACCCGGGACTCTGGGCGGCGGGGGAGACCCAGTACTTC,CASRNPGLWAAGETQYF
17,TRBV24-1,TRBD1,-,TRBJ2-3,TGTGCCACCAGTGATTTCAGGGGGACGGGTCGCACAGATACGCAGTATTTT,CATSDFRGTGRTDTQYF
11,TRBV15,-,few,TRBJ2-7,TGTGCCACCAGCGGGTACTACGAGCAGTACTTC,CATSGYYEQYF
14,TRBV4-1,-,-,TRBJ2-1,TGCGCCAGCAGCCATCCGGGACCCGACAATGAGCAGTTCTTC,CASSHPGPDNEQFF
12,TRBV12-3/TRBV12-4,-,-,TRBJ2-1,TGTGCCAGCAGGTTAGGGGAGAGTGAGCAGTTCTTC,CASRLGESEQFF
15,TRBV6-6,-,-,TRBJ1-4,TGTGCCAGCAGTTACGACCTCACCCTGAAGGAAAAACTGTTTTTT,CASSYDLTLKEKLFF
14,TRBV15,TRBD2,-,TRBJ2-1,TGTGCCACCAGCAGAGAGGGCGGGAGAGATGAGCAGTTCTTC,CATSREGGRDEQFF
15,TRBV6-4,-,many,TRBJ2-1,TGTGCCAGCAGTGATATCGAGCGGCCATACAATGAGCAGTTCTTC,CASSDIERPYNEQFF
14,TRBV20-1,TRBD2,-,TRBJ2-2,TGCAGTGCTGAGAGCGGGAGTGTGACCGGGGAGCTGTTTTTT,CSAESGSVTGELFF
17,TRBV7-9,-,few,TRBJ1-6,TGTGCCAGCAGCTTAGGAACCACAGGGTGGTATAATTCACCCCTCCACTTT,CASSLGTTGWYNSPLHF
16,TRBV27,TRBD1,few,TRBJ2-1,TGTGCCAGCAGTTTATCGGGGACAGGGATCCAAGGTTATCAGTTCTTC,CASSLSGTGIQGYQFF
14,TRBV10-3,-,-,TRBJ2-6,TGTGCCATCGGGTCCCCTGGAGGGGCCAACGTCCTGACTTTC,CAIGSPGGANVLTF
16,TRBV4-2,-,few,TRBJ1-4,TGTGCCAGCAGCCAAGCTACGAGGACATCTAATGAAAAACTGTTTTTT,CASSQATRTSNEKLFF
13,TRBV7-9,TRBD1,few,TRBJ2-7,TGTGCCAGCAGGTGGGACAGCCACTACGAGCAGTACTTC,CASRWDSHYEQYF
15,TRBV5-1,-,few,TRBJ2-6,TGCGCCAGCAGCGTACAGGGACTTGGGGCCAACGTCCTGACTTTC,CASSVQGLGANVLTF
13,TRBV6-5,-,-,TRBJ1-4,TGTGCCAGCAGTTACAGGGCTGGTGAAAAACTGTTTTTT,CASSYRAGEKLFF
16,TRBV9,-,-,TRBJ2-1,TGTGCCAGCAGCGTAGCTGCGACCTCCGTTGGCAATGAGCAGTTCTTC,CASSVAATSVGNEQFF
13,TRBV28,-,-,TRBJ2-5,TGTGCCAGCCGCCCACAGATTCCAGAGACCCAGTACTTC,CASRPQIPETQYF